This T cell receptor beta chain originates from a study of Ad26.COV2.S vaccination and SARS-CoV-2 variants. V trimming: 3 bases; J trimming: 2 bases; junction bases outside the gene matches: 5. This CDR3 comprises 15 residues. Germline loops: CDR1 SEHNR, CDR2 FQNEAQ (reference sequence). Only one count was recorded for this clone. Data came from immunoSEQ multiplex PCR; TCRdb stores just in-frame clones and leaves some out. In the table there are 300,000 to 400,000 clones, 92% of which are singletons. The rearrangement joins TRBV7-9 to TRBJ2-7; 9 bases are a match to TRBD2. The TCR originated in a human donor who had recovered from COVID-19. The sequencing used peripheral blood, collected after recovery from COVID-19. Here the CDR3 reads CASSFYAGGTYEQYF. CDR3 coding DNA: TGTGCCAGCAGCTTTTATGCGGGGGGGACCTACGAGCAGTACTTC. Full variable domain (rest looked up from reference TRBV7-9 and TRBJ2-7): DTGVSQNPRHKITKRGQNVTFRCDPISEHNRLYWYRQTLGQGPEFLTYFQNEAQLEKSRLLSDRFSAERPKGSFSTLEIQRTEQGDSAMYLCASSFYAGGTYEQYFGPGTRLTVT.